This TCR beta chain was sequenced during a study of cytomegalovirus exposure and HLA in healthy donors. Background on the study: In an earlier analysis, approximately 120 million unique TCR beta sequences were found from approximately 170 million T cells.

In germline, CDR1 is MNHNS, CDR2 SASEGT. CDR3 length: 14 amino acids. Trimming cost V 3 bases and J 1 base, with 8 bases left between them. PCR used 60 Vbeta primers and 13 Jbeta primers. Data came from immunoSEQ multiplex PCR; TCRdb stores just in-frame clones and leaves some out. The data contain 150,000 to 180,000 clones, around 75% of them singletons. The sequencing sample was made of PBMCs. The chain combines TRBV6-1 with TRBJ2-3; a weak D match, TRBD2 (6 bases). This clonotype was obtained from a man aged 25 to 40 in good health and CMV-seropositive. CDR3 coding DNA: TGTGCCAGCAGTGAGAAGCGGGGCACAGATACGCAGTATTTT. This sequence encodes CASSEKRGTDTQYF.